The 22 T cell receptor beta chains listed next were all sequenced from one sample in a study of T-cell reconstitution after alpha-beta-depleted transplantation in children. Preparation of the TCRbeta library involved a method that used unique molecular identifiers. TCRdb ran MiXCR on the PCR reads and lists one entry per CDR3 protein. The table includes a few hundred thousand distinct CDR3 sequences, approximately 13% detected once. The sample in question was PBMCs, mostly from graft donor cells, obtained 360 days after TCRalphabeta/CD19-depleted stem cell transplant. These receptors came from a male patient younger than 18 who had a stem cell transplant for acute myeloid leukemia, so the T cells may come from the graft donor.

This clonotype occurred a few times. This chain connects TRBV4-3 to TRBJ1-4, with D hard to call. This CDR3 comprises 14 residues. The germline V and J ends were trimmed by 4 bases and 2 bases, with 8 bases remaining between them. Germline values: CDR1 LGHNA, CDR2 YSLEER. The CDR3 spells CASSPTNTNEKLFF. The DNA of the CDR3 is TGCGCCAGCAGCCCGACCAATACTAATGAAAAACTGTTTTTT.

This clonotype has just a few counts. The chain is built from TRBV7-9 and TRBJ2-7, with 7 bases identical to TRBD1. The CDR3 extends over 16 amino acids. Per the germline V gene, CDR1 is SEHNR and CDR2 is FQNEAQ (reference sequence). V lost 4 bases to trimming and J lost 5 bases; unmatched junction nucleotides: 14. CDR3 coding DNA: TGTGCCAGCAGCTCCTTTGGGACAGAGATTTCCCACGAGCAGTACTTC. It yields the protein CASSSFGTEISHEQYF. The full variable domain, completed using reference TRBV7-9 and TRBJ2-7, is DTGVSQNPRHKITKRGQNVTFRCDPISEHNRLYWYRQTLGQGPEFLTYFQNEAQLEKSRLLSDRFSAERPKGSFSTLEIQRTEQGDSAMYLCASSSFGTEISHEQYFGPGTRLTVT.

The rearrangement joins TRBV11-2 to TRBJ2-1; 14 nucleotides match TRBD2. The germline CDR1 and CDR2 sequences are SGHAT and FQNNGV. CDR3 length equals 18 residues. V trimming: 5 bases; J trimming: 3 bases; junction bases outside the gene matches: 9. The CDR3 reads CASSPRLAGGPNYNEQFF. The CDR3 nucleotides are TGTGCCAGCAGCCCGAGACTAGCGGGAGGGCCAAACTACAATGAGCAGTTCTTC.

The chain carries TRBV3-1 and TRBJ2-1; perhaps TRBD2 as D (5 bases). The CDR3 sequence is 16 residues long. Deletions cut 3 bases from V and 0 bases from J, with 12 bases between. Germline V lookup: CDR1 LGHDT, CDR2 YNNKEL (reference sequence). CDR3 nucleotide sequence: TGTGCCAGCAGCCACCTTGGACTCTACTCCTACAATGAGCAGTTCTTC. Its protein is CASSHLGLYSYNEQFF.

This clonotype was observed a handful of times. The chain links TRBV7-2 to TRBJ2-3; 8 bases line up with TRBD2. Trimming took 3 bases from V and 2 from J; bases not matched to a gene: 4. This CDR3 region has 15 residues. Germline V gene data show CDR1 as SGHTA and CDR2 as FQGNSA. In nucleotides, the CDR3 is TGTGCCAGCAGCTTCAGCGGGAGATTCACAGATACGCAGTATTTT. It translates to CASSFSGRFTDTQYF.

This clonotype was seen a handful of times. The chain couples TRBV9 to TRBJ2-2; TRBD1 matches 11 bases. This CDR3 has 18 amino acids. J was trimmed by 6 bases and V by 0 bases; bases with no gene match: 10. Germline loops: CDR1 SGDLS, CDR2 YYNGEE. The CDR3 protein is CASSVVDRGRGGAGELFF. The DNA of the CDR3 is TGTGCCAGCAGCGTAGTGGACAGGGGGCGCGGGGGAGCCGGGGAGCTGTTTTTT.

This chain links TRBV19 with TRBJ2-7; perhaps TRBD1 as D (5 bases). The V and J ends lost 7 bases and 7 bases respectively, with 14 bases between them. The CDR3 is made up of 12 amino acids. The germline gives CDR1 LNHDA, CDR2 SQIVND (reference sequence). The CDR3 region is CASKGLGTEQYF. Written as DNA, the CDR3 is TGTGCCAGTAAGGGGTTGGGAACGGAGCAGTACTTC.

The chain recombines TRBV11-2 with TRBJ2-3; D remains unclear. Germline CDR1 SGHAT, CDR2 FQNNGV. CDR3 length: 13 amino acids. V lost 4 bases to trimming and J lost 0 bases, with 5 bases between them. The CDR3 region is CASSWASTDTQYF. In nucleotides, the CDR3 is TGTGCCAGCAGCTGGGCTAGCACAGATACGCAGTATTTT.

V usage is TRBV10-3 and J usage is TRBJ2-7, with TRBD1 matching 7 bases. The CDR3 consists of 16 residues. The germline CDR1 and CDR2 sequences are ENHRY and SYGVKD. The V and J ends lost 3 bases and 0 bases, in that order; junction bases with no gene match: 8. The CDR3 sequence is CAISDQRQGISYEQYF. In nucleotides, the CDR3 is TGTGCCATCAGTGACCAACGACAGGGAATCTCCTACGAGCAGTACTTC.

The sample holds many counts of this clonotype. The V gene is TRBV10-3, the J gene TRBJ1-2; 11 bases align to TRBD1. Germline V gives CDR1 ENHRY, CDR2 SYGVKD. The length of the CDR3 is 15 residues. Unmatched junction bases numbered 6, after V lost 6 bases and J lost 3 bases. The CDR3 spells CAISEPGQGDYGYTF. CDR3 DNA sequence: TGTGCCATCAGCGAACCGGGACAGGGGGACTATGGCTACACCTTC.

This clonotype was counted only a few times. CDR3 residues: CASSPRAGGNYEQYF. The CDR3 nucleotides are TGTGCCAGCAGCCCCAGAGCGGGAGGGAACTACGAGCAGTACTTC. The genes are TRBV7-2 and TRBJ2-7, with 10 bases lining up with TRBD2. Per the germline V gene, CDR1 is SGHTA and CDR2 is FQGNSA. With 5 bases clipped from V and 3 bases from J, the junction kept 7 bases outside the gene matches. The CDR3 is 15 residues long.

There are a few counts of this clonotype. The rearrangement links TRBV10-3 to TRBJ2-7, with 10 bases aligning to TRBD1. The CDR3 extends over 15 amino acids. With V trimmed by 7 bases and J by 3 bases, 9 bases remained unmatched. The germline V gene encodes CDR1 ENHRY and CDR2 SYGVKD. The CDR3 coding sequence is TGTGCCATCACCGGACAGGGGGGATCCATCTACGAGCAGTACTTC. It encodes CAITGQGGSIYEQYF.

V usage is TRBV29-1 and J usage is TRBJ2-7; TRBD2 agrees at 15 bases. The CDR3 spans 16 residues. J lost 6 bases, V lost 6 bases, and 12 bases had no gene match. Per germline, CDR1 SQVTM and CDR2 ANQGSEA. The CDR3 DNA is TGCAGCGTCGACGGACTAGCGGGAGGGAATGTGGGCGAGCAGTACTTC. This gives the protein CSVDGLAGGNVGEQYF.

CDR3: CASSEPGLVTYNEQFF. The CDR3 nucleotides read TGTGCCAGCAGCGAACCGGGACTAGTCACCTACAATGAGCAGTTCTTC. The chain carries TRBV12-3 or TRBV12-4 and TRBJ2-1, with TRBD2 identical over 8 bases. The CDR3 is made up of 16 amino acids. J gave up 2 bases and V 6 bases, and 9 bases lay outside the gene matches.

This chain links TRBV3-1 with TRBJ2-7; 8 bases align to TRBD1. With 4 bases clipped from V and 2 bases from J, the junction kept 7 bases outside the gene matches. This CDR3 has 15 residues. Germline values: CDR1 LGHDT, CDR2 YNNKEL (reference sequence). This CDR3 reads CASSLDRGQAYEQYF. The DNA for the CDR3 is TGTGCCAGCAGCCTCGACAGGGGACAGGCCTACGAGCAGTACTTC.

The chain couples TRBV12-3 or TRBV12-4 to TRBJ2-7, with D hard to call. Trimming stripped 5 bases from V and 2 bases from J, with 10 bases between. This CDR3 is built from 13 residues. CDR3 sequence reads: CASSPDGTYEQYF. The CDR3 bases are TGTGCCAGCAGTCCCGACGGTACCTACGAGCAGTACTTC.

The table lists this clonotype with a few counts. The CDR3 reads CASSSPGLSAYNEQFF. In nucleotides, the CDR3 is TGTGCCAGCAGTTCCCCGGGACTATCAGCCTACAATGAGCAGTTCTTC. This sequence joins TRBV6-5 and TRBJ2-1, with TRBD2 identical over 7 bases. Trimming removed 4 bases from V and 2 bases from J; junction bases left unmatched: 8. Germline loops: CDR1 MNHEY, CDR2 SVGAGI. This CDR3 region has 16 residues.

This clonotype was seen only once. The V gene is TRBV7-2, the J gene TRBJ2-7; no reliable D call. CDR3 length: 15 residues. Germline V gene sequence: CDR1 SGHTA, CDR2 FQGNSA. V dropped 5 bases and J dropped 4 bases, with 18 bases sitting between them. The chain's CDR3 is CASSLMPQWGYEQYF. The CDR3 nucleotides read TGTGCCAGCAGCCTAATGCCACAGTGGGGATACGAGCAGTACTTC.

The rearrangement joins TRBV4-3 to TRBJ2-5; 11 bases map to TRBD2. With 3 bases clipped from V and 0 bases from J, the junction kept 3 bases outside the gene matches. This CDR3 comprises 16 residues. The germline V gene encodes CDR1 LGHNA and CDR2 YSLEER. CDR3 bases: TGCGCCAGCAGCCAGGGACTAGCGGAGTACCAAGAGACCCAGTACTTC. It yields the protein CASSQGLAEYQETQYF.

This clonotype showed up many times. The gene calls are TRBV29-1 and TRBJ2-7; unclear D gene. This CDR3 contains 13 residues. CDR1 SQVTM and CDR2 ANQGSEA come from the germline V gene. Trimming left V 1 base short and J 2 bases short, with 9 bases between. The chain's CDR3 is CSVEGPKTYEQYF. CDR3 in DNA: TGCAGCGTTGAAGGGCCAAAGACCTACGAGCAGTACTTC.

This clonotype was recorded at least ten times. The chain couples TRBV28 to TRBJ2-7, with a possible D match to TRBD2 (5 bases). This CDR3 spans 14 amino acids. Germline values: CDR1 MDHEN, CDR2 SYDVKM. V gave up 3 bases and J gave up 6 bases, with 15 bases separating them. The CDR3 reads CASSFAGSRTEQYF. The DNA for the CDR3 is TGTGCCAGCAGTTTTGCGGGCTCGAGGACCGAGCAGTACTTC.

This clonotype was recorded a few times. The V and J genes are TRBV20-1 and TRBJ1-1, with 8 bases identical to TRBD1. V dropped 5 bases and J dropped 2; count of bases not matched to a gene: 13. Germline CDR1 DFQATT, CDR2 SNEGSKA (reference sequence). The CDR3 has 16 residues. Written as DNA, the CDR3 is TGCAGTGCTCATCGGACCGGGACAGGATTTAACACTGAAGCTTTCTTT. Translating it yields CSAHRTGTGFNTEAFF.